A selection of T cell receptor beta chains follows, all from one sample in a study of CD8 T cells in ankylosing spondylitis. TCRdb processed the 5' RACE reads anew with MiXCR; each CDR3 protein has one entry. The sample consists of about 840,000 distinct CDR3 sequences, about 12% of them appearing once. The sequenced sample was blood, either unsorted or a sorted T cell fraction (not recorded which). The source of these receptors is a male donor with ankylosing spondylitis. Each CDR3 is given with its conserved first and last residue. Fields, in order: J gene, V gene, clone size, D gene, CDR3 protein, CDR3 DNA. D genes are given only for firm matches. Only part of the rows carry a size: once, few, many, or a class if the clone is expanded.

J: TRBJ2-1; V: TRBV20-1; size: NA; D: NA; CDR3: CSARAPSQGSNEQFF; DNA: TGCAGTGCTAGAGCTCCCAGCCAGGGATCCAATGAGCAGTTCTTC
J: TRBJ1-2; V: TRBV6-2/TRBV6-3; size: NA; D: TRBD1; CDR3: CATSFSTGGYGYTF; DNA: TGTGCCACCAGTTTCTCGACAGGGGGCTATGGCTACACCTTC
J: TRBJ2-3; V: TRBV12-3/TRBV12-4; size: NA; D: TRBD1; CDR3: CASSFGDRDRGTDTQYF; DNA: TGTGCCAGCAGTTTTGGGGACCGGGACAGGGGCACAGATACGCAGTATTTT
J: TRBJ2-2; V: TRBV24-1; size: NA; D: NA; CDR3: CATSVELGGPNGTGELFF; DNA: TGTGCCACCAGTGTTGAATTGGGGGGTCCGAATGGCACCGGGGAGCTGTTTTTT
J: TRBJ1-1; V: TRBV12-3/TRBV12-4; size: many; D: NA; CDR3: CASSFDRMNTEAFF; DNA: TGTGCCAGCAGTTTCGACAGGATGAACACTGAAGCTTTCTTT
J: TRBJ2-3; V: TRBV18; size: NA; D: TRBD2; CDR3: CASSSLGTSGKDTQYF; DNA: TGTGCCAGCTCATCACTAGGGACTAGCGGGAAGGATACGCAGTATTTT
J: TRBJ2-7; V: TRBV29-1; size: many; D: TRBD1; CDR3: CSVNRGGEQYF; DNA: TGCAGCGTGAACAGGGGCGGCGAGCAGTACTTC
J: TRBJ1-1; V: TRBV4-2; size: NA; D: TRBD1; CDR3: CASSQEAQGGPMNTEAFF; DNA: TGTGCCAGCAGCCAAGAAGCACAGGGGGGACCCATGAACACTGAAGCTTTCTTT
J: TRBJ2-7; V: TRBV5-1; size: few; D: NA; CDR3: CASSFPGSAYEQYF; DNA: TGCGCCAGCAGCTTTCCGGGGAGTGCCTACGAGCAGTACTTC
J: TRBJ2-3; V: TRBV29-1; size: few; D: TRBD2; CDR3: CSVGTSAKTDTQYF; DNA: TGCAGCGTTGGCACTAGCGCGAAGACAGATACGCAGTATTTT
J: TRBJ1-1; V: TRBV20-1; size: NA; D: NA; CDR3: CSWARGIMNTEAFF; DNA: TGCAGCTGGGCGAGGGGAATAATGAACACTGAAGCTTTCTTT
J: TRBJ1-4; V: TRBV5-1; size: NA; D: NA; CDR3: CASSKGDATNEKLFF; DNA: TGCGCCAGCTCCAAGGGGGACGCAACTAATGAAAAACTGTTTTTT
J: TRBJ2-1; V: TRBV4-2; size: many; D: NA; CDR3: CASSLAGDLYNEQFF; DNA: TGTGCCAGCAGCCTAGCAGGGGATCTTTACAATGAGCAGTTCTTC
J: TRBJ2-7; V: TRBV20-1; size: NA; D: NA; CDR3: CSAREGSFYEQYF; DNA: TGCAGTGCTAGAGAAGGCAGTTTCTACGAGCAGTACTTC
J: TRBJ2-7; V: TRBV3-1; size: NA; D: NA; CDR3: CASNSGGEQYF; DNA: TGTGCCAGCAACAGCGGCGGCGAGCAGTACTTC
J: TRBJ1-1; V: TRBV5-1; size: many; D: NA; CDR3: CASTWDGPGGAFF; DNA: TGCGCCAGCACCTGGGACGGCCCTGGGGGAGCTTTCTTT
J: TRBJ1-3; V: TRBV7-9; size: few; D: NA; CDR3: CASSLVGTTEDTIYF; DNA: TGTGCCAGCAGCTTAGTAGGGACAACTGAAGACACCATATATTTT
J: TRBJ2-7; V: TRBV5-1; size: NA; D: NA; CDR3: CASSLRGDSPYEQYF; DNA: TGCGCCAGCAGCTTGCGGGGGGACAGTCCCTACGAGCAGTACTTC
J: TRBJ1-5; V: TRBV28; size: NA; D: NA; CDR3: CASTSTYNQPQHF; DNA: TGTGCCAGCACCTCGACCTACAATCAGCCCCAGCATTTT
J: TRBJ2-5; V: TRBV7-3; size: NA; D: NA; CDR3: CASSLTYPSETQYF; DNA: TGTGCCAGCAGCTTAACGTACCCATCCGAGACCCAGTACTTC
J: TRBJ1-5; V: TRBV20-1; size: NA; D: NA; CDR3: CSAQQDVNQPQHF; DNA: TGCAGTGCTCAACAGGACGTCAATCAGCCCCAGCATTTT
J: TRBJ2-2; V: TRBV20-1; size: NA; D: NA; CDR3: CSARDRTTGNTGELFF; DNA: TGCAGTGCTAGAGACCGGACCACAGGGAACACCGGGGAGCTGTTTTTT
J: TRBJ1-1; V: TRBV12-3/TRBV12-4; size: few; D: NA; CDR3: CASRSGGGEVAEAFF; DNA: TGTGCCAGCAGAAGCGGTGGGGGGGAGGTAGCTGAAGCTTTCTTT
J: TRBJ2-7; V: TRBV12-3/TRBV12-4; size: NA; D: NA; CDR3: CASTLGHSSYEQYF; DNA: TGTGCCAGCACCCTGGGACACAGCTCCTACGAGCAGTACTTC
J: TRBJ1-6; V: TRBV20-1; size: many; D: NA; CDR3: CSARKTGLPNSPLHF; DNA: TGCAGTGCTAGAAAAACAGGGTTGCCTAATTCACCCCTCCACTTT
J: TRBJ1-5; V: TRBV6-2/TRBV6-3; size: few; D: NA; CDR3: CASTRTGGNQPQHF; DNA: TGTGCCAGCACCCGAACAGGAGGCAATCAGCCCCAGCATTTT
J: TRBJ2-3; V: TRBV6-4; size: few; D: NA; CDR3: CASSFDGFTDTQYF; DNA: TGTGCCAGCAGTTTCGACGGGTTCACAGATACGCAGTATTTT
J: TRBJ1-4; V: TRBV6-2/TRBV6-3; size: NA; D: NA; CDR3: CASSDRAPDEKLFF; DNA: TGTGCCAGCAGTGACCGGGCCCCGGATGAAAAACTGTTTTTT
J: TRBJ2-1; V: TRBV12-3/TRBV12-4; size: few; D: NA; CDR3: CASSWGPGTSVNNEQFF; DNA: TGTGCCAGCAGTTGGGGGCCGGGGACTTCGGTGAACAATGAGCAGTTCTTC
J: TRBJ2-1; V: TRBV10-3; size: many; D: NA; CDR3: CAIRTLNEQFF; DNA: TGTGCCATCAGGACTTTAAATGAGCAGTTCTTC
J: TRBJ2-3; V: TRBV29-1; size: many; D: TRBD2; CDR3: CSREGDSDTQYF; DNA: TGCAGCCGGGAGGGGGACTCAGATACGCAGTATTTT
J: TRBJ2-5; V: TRBV20-1; size: NA; D: NA; CDR3: CSASSDETQYF; DNA: TGCAGTGCTAGTAGCGACGAGACCCAGTACTTC
J: TRBJ2-1; V: TRBV7-2; size: NA; D: NA; CDR3: CASSLVATRGYNEQFF; DNA: TGTGCCAGCAGCTTAGTTGCGACTAGAGGGTACAATGAGCAGTTCTTC
J: TRBJ2-7; V: TRBV28; size: NA; D: TRBD2; CDR3: CASSSGGETYEQYF; DNA: TGTGCCAGCAGCTCGGGAGGGGAGACCTACGAGCAGTACTTC
J: TRBJ2-3; V: TRBV11-2; size: few; D: TRBD2; CDR3: CASSLVPGLAGGVNTQYF; DNA: TGTGCCAGCAGCTTAGTACCGGGACTAGCGGGAGGGGTAAATACGCAGTATTTT
J: TRBJ2-1; V: TRBV7-3; size: few; D: NA; CDR3: CASSLDSLGNEQFF; DNA: TGTGCCAGCAGTTTAGACTCCCTCGGCAATGAGCAGTTCTTC
J: TRBJ1-4; V: TRBV7-9; size: few; D: NA; CDR3: CASSSSWGTRGEKLFF; DNA: TGTGCCAGCAGCTCCTCGTGGGGGACACGAGGGGAAAAACTGTTTTTT
J: TRBJ2-4; V: TRBV6-2/TRBV6-3; size: many; D: NA; CDR3: CASSHRTKNIQYF; DNA: TGTGCCAGCAGCCACAGGACCAAAAACATTCAGTACTTC
J: TRBJ2-3; V: TRBV6-5; size: few; D: TRBD1; CDR3: CASSWGQGGSTQYF; DNA: TGTGCCAGCAGTTGGGGACAGGGGGGTAGTACGCAGTATTTT
J: TRBJ2-5; V: TRBV12-3/TRBV12-4; size: many; D: NA; CDR3: CASSRYYGHNQETQYF; DNA: TGTGCCAGCAGCCGGTACTATGGACATAACCAAGAGACCCAGTACTTC
J: TRBJ2-7; V: TRBV6-1; size: few; D: TRBD1; CDR3: CASRTGSAYEQYF; DNA: TGTGCCAGCAGGACAGGGTCCGCCTACGAGCAGTACTTC
J: TRBJ2-3; V: TRBV24-1; size: NA; D: NA; CDR3: CATSGSSGRGLEDTQYF; DNA: TGTGCCACCAGTGGTAGTTCGGGGCGGGGATTGGAAGATACGCAGTATTTT
J: TRBJ1-2; V: TRBV5-1; size: many; D: NA; CDR3: CASSLGPGEGGYTF; DNA: TGCGCCAGCAGCTTGGGGCCCGGGGAAGGTGGCTACACCTTC
J: TRBJ2-7; V: TRBV18; size: NA; D: TRBD2; CDR3: CASSPPGLAGIHEQYF; DNA: TGTGCCAGCTCACCACCGGGACTAGCGGGAATCCACGAGCAGTACTTC
J: TRBJ2-3; V: TRBV20-1; size: NA; D: TRBD1; CDR3: CSFGDSGTDTQYF; DNA: TGCAGTTTCGGGGACAGTGGCACAGATACGCAGTATTTT
J: TRBJ2-7; V: TRBV7-2; size: few; D: TRBD1; CDR3: CASSLRTGPWEQYF; DNA: TGTGCCAGCAGCCTGAGGACAGGCCCCTGGGAGCAGTACTTC
J: TRBJ2-7; V: TRBV12-3/TRBV12-4; size: many; D: NA; CDR3: CASSLGAEGYEQYF; DNA: TGTGCCAGCAGTTTAGGAGCGGAGGGGTACGAGCAGTACTTC
J: TRBJ2-3; V: TRBV5-1; size: NA; D: NA; CDR3: CASSFGSRVGTDTQYF; DNA: TGCGCCAGCAGCTTTGGGTCCAGGGTGGGCACAGATACGCAGTATTTT
J: TRBJ2-2; V: TRBV7-8; size: few; D: TRBD1; CDR3: CASSLRTGWTGELFF; DNA: TGTGCCAGCAGCTTACGGACAGGGTGGACCGGGGAGCTGTTTTTT
J: TRBJ2-5; V: TRBV4-3; size: NA; D: NA; CDR3: CVSSQGVWETQYF; DNA: TGCGTCAGCAGCCAAGGGGTTTGGGAGACCCAGTACTTC
J: TRBJ1-5; V: TRBV7-2; size: many; D: TRBD1; CDR3: CASSLEDRGNQPQHF; DNA: TGTGCCAGCAGCTTAGAGGACAGGGGGAATCAGCCCCAGCATTTT
J: TRBJ2-3; V: TRBV20-1; size: many; D: NA; CDR3: CSAPGEVRGTDTQYF; DNA: TGCAGTGCCCCAGGCGAGGTGCGGGGCACAGATACGCAGTATTTT
J: TRBJ2-1; V: TRBV4-3; size: many; D: NA; CDR3: CASTRDKSYNEQFF; DNA: TGCGCCAGCACCCGGGACAAATCCTACAATGAGCAGTTCTTC
J: TRBJ2-6; V: TRBV29-1; size: many; D: TRBD2; CDR3: CSVAQGGDSSGANVLTF; DNA: TGCAGCGTTGCTCAGGGAGGGGATTCCTCTGGGGCCAACGTCCTGACTTTC
J: TRBJ2-1; V: TRBV2; size: NA; D: NA; CDR3: CASSEGQDNEQFF; DNA: TGTGCCAGCAGTGAGGGGCAGGACAATGAGCAGTTCTTC